The entry below gives a single T cell receptor beta chain sequence along with its context. Its target is unknown. This CDR3 is also generated by other DNA sequences in the sample. This sample stems from a study of cytomegalovirus exposure and HLA in healthy donors. Study results and caveats: In an earlier analysis, about 90% or about 30%: the productive usage of most TCR beta V segments. Associated with cytomegalovirus, according to the listing, were 150 to 200 TCR beta chains. The study carried out a later analysis of TCR beta sequences. It associated about 15,000 of them with specific HLA alleles at a false discovery rate of 0.05. Among CMV-associated TCR beta chains, most appeared HLA-restricted in a later analysis.

V lost 4 bases to trimming and J lost 2 bases; unmatched junction nucleotides: 7. Germline CDR1 is LNHDA and CDR2 is SQIVND (reference sequence). The CDR3 has 16 amino acids. Researchers ran the PCR with 60 Vbeta and 13 Jbeta primers. Assay: immunoSEQ multiplex PCR; the TCRdb copy retains only in-frame clones and omits some. The data show 150,000 to 200,000 clones, around 75% seen once. V and J are TRBV19 and TRBJ2-2; 7 bases fit TRBD1. Input material: PBMCs. This clonotype originated in a woman between 25 and 40 years old in good health and CMV-seropositive. The CDR3 sequence: CASSRIRDSNTGELFF. CDR3 bases: TGTGCCAGTAGTAGAATCCGGGACAGCAACACCGGGGAGCTGTTTTTT.